The 20 T cell receptor beta chains below come from one sample, sequenced in a study of molecular identifiers for immune sequencing clone quantification. TCRdb reanalysed the PCR reads using MiXCR and keeps one entry per CDR3 protein. The top ten clones hold approximately 0.8% of a sample with 350,000 or so distinct CDR3 sequences, around 21% of them seen once. Sequencing was carried out using naive CD8+ T cells from blood, with Jurkat cell RNA spiked in. Subset defined: FACS-sorted CD8+CD4-CCR7+CD45RA+ naive T cells. The receptors here all came from a human donor in good health. Some libraries in this study had Jurkat cell RNA spiked in.

This clonotype came up a few times. This chain joins TRBV20-1 and TRBJ2-7; D gene ambiguous. The CDR3 totals 15 residues. Trimming cost V 0 bases and J 3 bases, with 15 bases left between them. Germline V gives CDR1 DFQATT, CDR2 SNEGSKA (reference sequence). CDR3 sequence reads: CSARDRRNIIYEQYF. In DNA, the CDR3 is TGCAGTGCTAGAGATCGGCGGAATATTATCTACGAGCAGTACTTC.

This clonotype was detected many times. This chain joins TRBV2 and TRBJ2-4; D is undetermined. Between the trimmed V and J ends, which lost 3 bases and 0 bases, there was a span of 9 bases. This CDR3 region has 15 residues. Germline-derived CDR1 and CDR2 are SNHLY and FYNNEI. The CDR3 reads CASSDVEIAKNIQYF. The CDR3 nucleotides are TGTGCCAGCAGTGATGTCGAGATAGCCAAAAACATTCAGTACTTC.

The sample holds many counts of this clonotype. The V and J genes are TRBV27 and TRBJ1-6; no reliable D call. CDR1 is MNHEY and CDR2 is SMNVEV in the germline V gene (reference sequence). The length of the CDR3 is 16 residues. Trimming took off 6 bases at V and 10 bases at J, with 22 bases between the two ends. CDR3 coding DNA: TGTGCCAGCAGCCTCCAAACTCCAGGAGGCGGCTCACCCCTCCACTTT. Translation gives CASSLQTPGGGSPLHF.

Many counts were recorded for this clonotype. The chain employs TRBV13 and TRBJ2-5; D is possibly TRBD1 or TRBD2 (5 bases each). V was cut by 3 bases and J by 1 base, with 9 bases left in between. Germline V lookup: CDR1 PRHDT, CDR2 FYEKMQ (reference sequence). The CDR3 runs 14 residues. The CDR3 coding sequence is TGTGCCAGCAGCTTGACGGGACCCCAAGAGACCCAGTACTTC. It encodes CASSLTGPQETQYF. The full variable domain, rest sourced from reference TRBV13 and TRBJ2-5, is AAGVIQSPRHLIKEKRETATLKCYPIPRHDTVYWYQQGPGQDPQFLISFYEKMQSDKGSIPDRFSAQQFSDYHSELNMSSLELGDSALYFCASSLTGPQETQYFGPGTRLLVL.

This clonotype was recorded many times. The V call is TRBV13, the J call TRBJ1-1; D perhaps matches TRBD1 (5 bases). CDR1 and CDR2 (germline): PRHDT, FYEKMQ (reference sequence). V gave up 5 bases and J gave up 10 bases, with 14 bases separating them. CDR3 length: 12 amino acids. The CDR3 nucleotides read TGTGCCAGCAGCCCAGGGAGGGTGGCAGCTTTCTTT. Its translation is CASSPGRVAAFF. The full variable domain, in which reference TRBV13 and TRBJ1-1 provide the parts outside the CDR3, is AAGVIQSPRHLIKEKRETATLKCYPIPRHDTVYWYQQGPGQDPQFLISFYEKMQSDKGSIPDRFSAQQFSDYHSELNMSSLELGDSALYFCASSPGRVAAFFGQGTRLTVV.

This clonotype was detected many times. J is TRBJ1-1 and V is TRBV5-6; D ambiguous. The CDR3 sequence is 13 residues long. Per the germline V gene, CDR1 is SGHDT and CDR2 is YYEEEE. The V end lost 2 bases, the J end lost 0 bases, and 5 bases lay between the germline ends. The CDR3 DNA reads as TGTGCCAGCAGCTTATGGATGAACACTGAAGCTTTCTTT. This gives the protein CASSLWMNTEAFF.

This clonotype has ten or more counts. The chain is built from TRBV29-1 and TRBJ2-7; weak D call: TRBD1 (5 bases). The CDR3 loop spans 13 amino acids. Germline CDR1 is SQVTM and CDR2 is ANQGSEA. V lost 7 bases, J lost 3 bases, and 16 bases lay in between. This CDR3 is CSAMTDPDYEQYF. The CDR3 nucleotides read TGCAGCGCCATGACAGACCCGGACTACGAGCAGTACTTC.

This clonotype was counted ten times or more. The chain employs TRBV7-9 and TRBJ1-5; D ambiguous. CDR1 SEHNR and CDR2 FQNEAQ come from the germline V gene (reference sequence). The CDR3 has 14 residues. With 4 bases removed from V and 5 bases from J, the gap between germline ends came to 12 bases. CDR3 DNA: TGTGCCAGCAGCTCACTTTGGGCTGATCAGCCCCAGCATTTT. Protein product: CASSSLWADQPQHF.

Of note for this clonotype: This clone may be a read error of a much larger clone one base away. The rearrangement uses TRBV7-9 and TRBJ2-2; D is tentatively TRBD1 or TRBD2 (5 bases each). The CDR3 is 17 residues long. Germline V gene sequence: CDR1 SEHNR, CDR2 FQNEAQ (reference sequence). The CDR3 DNA follows: TGTGCCAGCAGCTTAGGGGGGTCCCCATCGAACGCCGGGGAGCTGTTTTTT. It is translated as CASSLGGSPSNAGELFF.

Comments on this clonotype: A read error may explain this, as a much larger clone is one base away. V is TRBV29-1 and J is TRBJ2-1; D possibly corresponds to TRBD2 (5 bases). The V gene's germline CDR1 is SQVTM and CDR2 ANQGSEA. There are 12 residues in the CDR3. V shed 7 bases and J shed 6 bases, with 13 bases lying between them. Here the CDR3 DNA reads TGCAGCGCCTGTGGAGGTTTCAATGAGCAGTTCTTC. It is translated as CSACGGFNEQFF.

As concerns this clonotype: This CDR3 is missing its conserved last phenylalanine or tryptophan, likely due to a read error. The genes are TRBV5-1 and TRBJ2-7, with D perhaps TRBD1 (6 bases). CDR1 and CDR2 from the germline V gene are SGHRS and YFSETQ. V dropped 3 bases and J dropped 1 base, with 8 bases sitting between them. This CDR3 is 13 amino acids long. DNA for the CDR3: TGCGCCAGCAGCTCCACAGGGTCCTACGAGCAGTACCTC. Amino acid sequence: CASSSTGSYEQYL.

About this clonotype: A much larger clone is a single base away; this may be a read error. This chain joins TRBV14 and TRBJ2-7; 9 bases are shared with TRBD1. The CDR3 length is 15 residues. CDR1 and CDR2 (germline): SGHDN, FVKESK. The chain's CDR3 is CASSQDGDRDYEQCF. The DNA for the CDR3 is TGTGCCAGCAGCCAAGACGGGGACAGGGACTACGAGCAGTGCTTC.

This clonotype was seen a few times. A much larger clone differs by one base, so this may be a read error. This chain links TRBV29-1 with TRBJ1-1; D perhaps matches TRBD1 (5 bases). CDR1 SQVTM and CDR2 ANQGSEA come from the germline V gene. The CDR3 contains 13 residues. The CDR3 DNA is TGCAGCGTTGACGACAGCTTGAACGCTGAAGCTTTCTTT. Amino acid sequence: CSVDDSLNAEAFF.

This clonotype was recorded at least ten times. The genes are TRBV27 and TRBJ1-2; no clear D. Trimming removed 2 bases at V and 2 bases at J, with 6 bases between. Germline V gene sequence: CDR1 MNHEY, CDR2 SMNVEV (reference sequence). The CDR3 runs 13 residues. CDR3 in amino acids: CASSLKQNYGYTF. CDR3 coding DNA: TGTGCCAGCAGTTTAAAACAGAACTATGGCTACACCTTC.

Of note for this clonotype: A read error may be the cause here, since a much bigger clone is one base away. The chain employs TRBV24-1 and TRBJ1-1; D call uncertain. The germline gives CDR1 KGHDR, CDR2 SFDVKD. The CDR3 sequence is 11 residues long. CDR3: CATGDGAEAFF. The DNA of the CDR3 is TGTGCCACCGGTGATGGGGCTGAAGCTTTCTTT.

Of note for this clonotype: It is likely a read error, because the conserved phenylalanine at the end of the CDR3 is missing. The chain joins TRBV7-9 to TRBJ2-1, with D tentatively TRBD2 (6 bases). Germline lookup yields CDR1 SEHNR and CDR2 FQNEAQ (reference sequence). Trimming took off 1 base at V and 4 bases at J, with 11 bases between the two ends. This CDR3 region has 15 residues. CDR3 sequence reads: CASSLVPGLYNEQFS. The DNA of the CDR3 is TGTGCCAGCAGCTTAGTTCCGGGACTTTACAATGAGCAGTTCTCC.

This clonotype was observed at least ten times. This chain uses TRBV2 with TRBJ2-3; 9 bases map to TRBD1. The ends lost 9 bases at V and 3 bases at J; junction bases unmatched: 13. In germline, CDR1 is SNHLY, CDR2 FYNNEI. The length of the CDR3 is 16 residues. CDR3 in amino acids: CARTNGGTGPTDTQYF. As DNA, the CDR3 is TGTGCCAGAACGAACGGGGGGACAGGGCCTACAGATACGCAGTATTTT. The full variable domain, its missing parts supplied by reference TRBV2 and TRBJ2-3, is EPEVTQTPSHQVTQMGQEVILRCVPISNHLYFYWYRQILGQKVEFLVSFYNNEISEKSEIFDDQFSVERPDGSNFTLKIRSTKLEDSAMYFCARTNGGTGPTDTQYFGPGTRLTVL.

This chain uses TRBV12-3 or TRBV12-4 with TRBJ2-3; 14 positions agree with TRBD2. V lost 5 bases, J lost 4 bases, and 11 bases stayed unmatched. The CDR3 consists of 18 residues. The CDR3: CASSRGLAGEHNADTQYF. In DNA form, the CDR3 reads TGTGCCAGCAGTAGGGGACTAGCGGGGGAGCACAACGCAGATACGCAGTATTTT.

The chain is built from TRBV20-1 and TRBJ2-5; D remains unclear. The CDR3 consists of 13 residues. V lost 3 bases to trimming and J lost 0 bases, with 8 bases between them. The V gene's germline CDR1 is DFQATT and CDR2 SNEGSKA (reference sequence). CDR3 amino acids: CSASPRYQETQYF. The DNA of the CDR3 is TGCAGTGCTAGTCCCAGGTACCAAGAGACCCAGTACTTC.

In its sample, this clonotype was seen many times. CDR3 region: CASSTLGLNTEAFF. As DNA, the CDR3 is TGTGCCAGTAGTACCCTCGGCTTGAACACTGAAGCTTTCTTT. This chain joins TRBV19 and TRBJ1-1; no reliable D call. The CDR3 contains 14 residues. Germline CDR1 LNHDA, CDR2 SQIVND (reference sequence). Trimming removed 4 bases at V and 0 bases at J, with 9 bases between.